The 6 T cell receptor beta chains listed next were all sequenced from one sample in a study of blood T cell repertoires in COVID-19. Some clones are missing from TCRdb's copy, which holds only in-frame ones; the method was immunoSEQ multiplex PCR. The sample holds about 190,000 clones, about 77% seen once. The sequencing input was peripheral blood. These receptors were taken from a woman of 80 years or more with active or convalescent COVID-19.

This clone is a singleton in its sample. The chain recombines TRBV5-1 with TRBJ1-2; 7 bases map to TRBD1. CDR1 is SGHRS, CDR2 YFSETQ, per germline. The V gene end was trimmed by 5 bases and the J gene end by 4 bases; junction bases not matched to a gene: 5. The CDR3 extends over 13 amino acids. The CDR3 here is CASRIQGTYGYTF. The CDR3 DNA reads TGCGCCAGCAGGATACAGGGGACCTATGGCTACACCTTC.

The chain carries TRBV11-2 and TRBJ2-1; 7 bases line up with TRBD1. The CDR3 is 12 amino acids. Germline assignment: CDR1 SGHAT and CDR2 FQNNGV. V lost 1 base, J lost 12 bases, and 3 bases stayed unmatched. The CDR3 nucleotides read TGTGCCAGCAGCTTAGTGGGGGACAGGCAGTTCTTC. Translating gives CASSLVGDRQFF.

This clone was detected a few times. The genes are TRBV7-9 and TRBJ2-3, with TRBD2 identical over 13 bases. The CDR3 consists of 18 residues. The germline V gene encodes CDR1 SEHNR and CDR2 FQNEAQ (reference sequence). V lost 1 base to trimming and J lost 1 base; unmatched junction nucleotides: 5. CDR3 sequence: CASSLDFGLAGGTDTQYF. CDR3 nucleotide sequence: TGTGCCAGCAGCTTAGATTTCGGACTAGCGGGGGGCACAGATACGCAGTATTTT.

The gene calls are TRBV7-2 and TRBJ1-6, with D perhaps TRBD1 (5 bases). Germline V gene data show CDR1 as SGHTA and CDR2 as FQGNSA. The CDR3 length is 14 residues. Trimming removed 5 bases from V and 10 bases from J, with 15 bases in between. CDR3 sequence reads: CASSHGQGGSPLHF. The CDR3 DNA sequence: TGTGCCAGCAGCCATGGCCAGGGAGGGTCACCCCTCCACTTT.

CDR3 in DNA: TGTGCCAGCAGACCAACGGGGGGGTTGTTTTCCTACGAGCAGTACTTC. Translating it yields CASRPTGGLFSYEQYF. V usage is TRBV7-9 and J usage is TRBJ2-7; 8 nucleotides align to TRBD2. Germline V gene lookup returns CDR1 SEHNR and CDR2 FQNEAQ (reference sequence). The V gene end was trimmed by 6 bases and the J gene end by 1 base; junction bases not matched to a gene: 11. The length of the CDR3 is 16 residues.

This chain links TRBV7-9 with TRBJ2-7; the match to TRBD1 covers 8 bases. The CDR3 spans 14 residues. Looked up from germline, CDR1 is SEHNR and CDR2 is FQNEAQ (reference sequence). J was trimmed by 3 bases and V by 7 bases; bases with no gene match: 8. CDR3 DNA: TGTGCCAGCACCTATAAGGACAGGGTCTACGAGCAGTACTTC. This gives the protein CASTYKDRVYEQYF. Drawing the rest from reference TRBV7-9 and TRBJ2-7, the complete variable domain is DTGVSQNPRHKITKRGQNVTFRCDPISEHNRLYWYRQTLGQGPEFLTYFQNEAQLEKSRLLSDRFSAERPKGSFSTLEIQRTEQGDSAMYLCASTYKDRVYEQYFGPGTRLTVT.